What follows is one T cell receptor (beta chain) and its context. Its antigen is unidentified. Assay: immunoSEQ multiplex PCR; the TCRdb copy retains only in-frame clones and omits some. Here the sample spans tens of thousands of clones, about 81% being singletons. The CDR3 totals 13 residues. The V end was cut by 1 base, the J end by 7 bases, with 8 bases between. Germline lookup yields CDR1 SGHDN and CDR2 FVKESK. These data belong to a study of a mutant IDH1 vaccine in newly diagnosed glioma. At the level of the study: Vaccines were first given 4-6 weeks after radiotherapy alone, or with temozolomide cycles.

Findings and caveats of the study: In 85% to 95% of patients, immune responses induced by the vaccine occurred.

Time point indicated: week 47, end of study. Vaccination comprised doses that each held 300 ug of mutant IDH1 20-mer peptide, plus topical imiquimod. This chain joins TRBV14 and TRBJ2-4, with D perhaps matching TRBD2 (6 bases). This receptor was obtained from a middle-aged man with glioma. The starting material was PBMCs, obtained from a glioma patient whose treatment included an IDH1 peptide vaccine. In DNA form, the CDR3 reads TGTGCCAGCAGCCAAGGAGGAGGGAACATTCAGTACTTC. This gives the protein CASSQGGGNIQYF.